This TCR beta chain was captured in a study of shared clonotypes between healthy human individuals. Study information: Researchers assigned three CD4 naive, three CD4 memory, two CD8 naive and one CD8 memory plate to each donor.

From germline, CDR1 is SGHTS and CDR2 YDEGEE. V gave up 4 bases and J gave up 0 bases, with 11 bases separating them. This CDR3 contains 15 residues. Study findings and constraints: Estimated clonotype richness was generally higher in naive than memory subsets.

CD45RO-negative CD8 cells positively selected for CCR7 made up the naive population, which excluded terminally differentiated effector memory CD45RA+ cells. This clone appeared once. Its antigen is unknown. The test was conducted at deep level. DNA at around 200 ng, around 30,000 T cell genomes, went into sorted-subset replicate PCRs. The data were produced by immunoSEQ multiplex PCR, yet TCRdb's version contains in-frame clones alone and is incomplete. The sample shows hundreds of thousands of clones, around 90% of them seen only once. This sequence originates from a man between 25 and 39 years old in good health. Source material: naive CD8+ T cells sorted from blood. The chain recombines TRBV5-8 with TRBJ1-5, with D hard to call. The CDR3 loop reads CASSPPPYSNQPQHF. The CDR3 DNA is TGTGCCAGCAGCCCCCCGCCCTATAGCAATCAGCCCCAGCATTTT.